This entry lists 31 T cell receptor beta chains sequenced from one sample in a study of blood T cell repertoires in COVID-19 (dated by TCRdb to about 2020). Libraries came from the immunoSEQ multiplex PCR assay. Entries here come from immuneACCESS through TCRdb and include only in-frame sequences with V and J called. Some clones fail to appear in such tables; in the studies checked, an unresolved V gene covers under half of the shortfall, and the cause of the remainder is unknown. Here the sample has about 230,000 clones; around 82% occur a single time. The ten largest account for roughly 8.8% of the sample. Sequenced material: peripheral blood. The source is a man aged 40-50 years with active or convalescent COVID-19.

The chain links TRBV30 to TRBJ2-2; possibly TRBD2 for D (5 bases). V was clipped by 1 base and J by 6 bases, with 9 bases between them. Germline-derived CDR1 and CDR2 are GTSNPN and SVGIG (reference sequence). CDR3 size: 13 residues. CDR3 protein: CAWSGTGAGELFF. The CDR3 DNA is TGTGCCTGGAGTGGGACTGGTGCCGGGGAGCTGTTTTTT.

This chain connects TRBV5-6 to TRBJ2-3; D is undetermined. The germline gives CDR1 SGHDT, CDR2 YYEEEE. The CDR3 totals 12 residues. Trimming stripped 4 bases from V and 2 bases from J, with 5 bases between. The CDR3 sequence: CASSRYTDTQYF. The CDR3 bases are TGTGCCAGCAGCCGCTACACAGATACGCAGTATTTT.

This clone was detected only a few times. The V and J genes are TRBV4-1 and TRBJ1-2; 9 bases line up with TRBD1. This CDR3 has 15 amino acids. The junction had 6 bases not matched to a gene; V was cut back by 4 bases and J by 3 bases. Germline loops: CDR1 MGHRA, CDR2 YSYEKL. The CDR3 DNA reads TGCGCCAGCAGCCTTACTAGGACAGGGGACTATGGCTACACCTTC. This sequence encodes CASSLTRTGDYGYTF.

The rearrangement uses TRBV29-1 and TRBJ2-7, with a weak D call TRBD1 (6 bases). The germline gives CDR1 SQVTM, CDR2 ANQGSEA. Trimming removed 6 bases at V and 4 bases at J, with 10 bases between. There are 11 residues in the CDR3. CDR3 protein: CSVGQNYEQYF. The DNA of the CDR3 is TGCAGCGTAGGACAGAATTACGAGCAGTACTTC.

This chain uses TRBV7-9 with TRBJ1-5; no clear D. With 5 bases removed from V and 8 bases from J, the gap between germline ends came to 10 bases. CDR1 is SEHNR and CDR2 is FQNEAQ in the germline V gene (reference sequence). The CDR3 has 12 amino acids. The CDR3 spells CASSEASEPQHF. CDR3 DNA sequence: TGTGCCAGCAGCGAGGCCTCGGAGCCCCAGCATTTT.

CDR3 protein: CASTPSAGLAGETQYF. As DNA, the CDR3 is TGTGCCAGCACCCCTTCCGCGGGACTAGCGGGAGAGACCCAGTACTTC. The gene calls are TRBV3-1 (or the pseudogene TRBV3-2) and TRBJ2-5; 12 bases align to TRBD2. Germline CDR1 reads LGHDT; CDR2 reads YNNKEL (reference sequence). The length of the CDR3 is 16 residues. The J segment lost 4 bases and the V segment lost 7 bases, leaving 10 bases of the junction unmatched.

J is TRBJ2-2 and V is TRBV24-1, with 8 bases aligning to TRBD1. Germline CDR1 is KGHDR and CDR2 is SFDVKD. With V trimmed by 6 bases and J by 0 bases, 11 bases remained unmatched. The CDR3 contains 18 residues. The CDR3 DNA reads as TGTGCCACCAGTTATGGACAGGGAAAAAGTCCGAACACCGGGGAGCTGTTTTTT. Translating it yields CATSYGQGKSPNTGELFF.

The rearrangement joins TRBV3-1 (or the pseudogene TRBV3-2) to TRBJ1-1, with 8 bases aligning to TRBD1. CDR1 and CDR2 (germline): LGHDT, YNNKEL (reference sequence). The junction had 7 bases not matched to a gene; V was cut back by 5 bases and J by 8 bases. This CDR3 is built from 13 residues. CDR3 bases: TGTGCCAGCAGCATATCAGCAGGGGGCGAAGCTTTCTTT. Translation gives CASSISAGGEAFF.

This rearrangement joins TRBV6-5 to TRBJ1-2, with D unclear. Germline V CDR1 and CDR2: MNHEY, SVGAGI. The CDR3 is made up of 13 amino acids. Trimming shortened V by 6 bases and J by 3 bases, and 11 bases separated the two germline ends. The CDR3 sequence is CASSPRLDYGYTF. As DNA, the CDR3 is TGTGCCAGCAGCCCCCGACTGGACTATGGCTACACCTTC.

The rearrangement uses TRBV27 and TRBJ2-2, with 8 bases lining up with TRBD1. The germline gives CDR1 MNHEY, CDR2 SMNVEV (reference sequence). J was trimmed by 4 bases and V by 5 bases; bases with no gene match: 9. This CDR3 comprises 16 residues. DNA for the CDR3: TGTGCCAGCAGTCCGTCCCAGGGGGCCGGCACCGGGGAGCTGTTTTTT. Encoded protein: CASSPSQGAGTGELFF.

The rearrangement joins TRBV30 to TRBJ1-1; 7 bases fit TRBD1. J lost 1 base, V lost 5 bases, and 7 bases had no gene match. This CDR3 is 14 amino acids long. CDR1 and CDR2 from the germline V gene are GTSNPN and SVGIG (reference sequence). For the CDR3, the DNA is TGTGCCTGGGGTGAGACAGGGAGGAACACTGAAGCTTTCTTT. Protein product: CAWGETGRNTEAFF.

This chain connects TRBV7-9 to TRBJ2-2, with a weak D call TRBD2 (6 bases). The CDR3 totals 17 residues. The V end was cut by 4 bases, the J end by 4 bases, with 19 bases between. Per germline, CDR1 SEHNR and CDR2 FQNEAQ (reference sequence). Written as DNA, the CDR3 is TGTGCCAGCAGCTCAAGCCCGGGACTGGGAATCACCGGGGAGCTGTTTTTT. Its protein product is CASSSSPGLGITGELFF. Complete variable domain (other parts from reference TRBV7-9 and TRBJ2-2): DTGVSQNPRHKITKRGQNVTFRCDPISEHNRLYWYRQTLGQGPEFLTYFQNEAQLEKSRLLSDRFSAERPKGSFSTLEIQRTEQGDSAMYLCASSSSPGLGITGELFFGEGSRLTVL.

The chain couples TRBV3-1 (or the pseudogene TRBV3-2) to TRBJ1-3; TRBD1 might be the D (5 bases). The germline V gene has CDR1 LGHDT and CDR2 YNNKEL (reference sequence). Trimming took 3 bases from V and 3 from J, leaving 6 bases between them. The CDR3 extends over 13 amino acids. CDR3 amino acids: CASSQTVGNTIYF. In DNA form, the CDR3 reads TGTGCCAGCAGCCAGACAGTTGGAAACACCATATATTTT.

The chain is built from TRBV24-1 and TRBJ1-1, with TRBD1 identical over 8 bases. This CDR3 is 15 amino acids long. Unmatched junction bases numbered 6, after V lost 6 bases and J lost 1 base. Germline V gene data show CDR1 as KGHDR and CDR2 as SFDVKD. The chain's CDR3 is CATSIDRGGNTEAFF. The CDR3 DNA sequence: TGTGCCACCAGTATAGACAGGGGAGGGAACACTGAAGCTTTCTTT.

The CDR3, as DNA: TGTGCCAGCAGCCAAACAGGGTTGGAGTACTTC. Amino acids: CASSQTGLEYF. The J gene is TRBJ2-7, the V gene TRBV7-2, with D perhaps TRBD1 (6 bases). The germline V gene has CDR1 SGHTA and CDR2 FQGNSA. Trimming removed 5 bases from V and 11 bases from J, with 13 bases in between. This CDR3 is built from 11 residues.

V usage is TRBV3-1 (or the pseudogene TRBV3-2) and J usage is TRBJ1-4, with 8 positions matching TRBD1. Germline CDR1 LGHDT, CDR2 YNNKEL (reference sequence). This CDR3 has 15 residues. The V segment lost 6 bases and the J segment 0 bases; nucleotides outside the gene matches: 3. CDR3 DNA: TGTGCCAGCAGTGACAGGGGAGCAACTAATGAAAAACTGTTTTTT. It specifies CASSDRGATNEKLFF.

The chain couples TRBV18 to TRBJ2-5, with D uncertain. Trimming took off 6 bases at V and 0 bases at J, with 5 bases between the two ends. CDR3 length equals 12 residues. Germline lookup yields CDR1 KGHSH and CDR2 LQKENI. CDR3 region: CASSRYQETQYF. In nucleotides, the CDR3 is TGTGCCAGCTCGAGGTACCAAGAGACCCAGTACTTC. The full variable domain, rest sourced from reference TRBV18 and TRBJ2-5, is NAGVMQNPRHLVRRRGQEARLRCSPMKGHSHVYWYRQLPEEGLKFMVYLQKENIIDESGMPKERFSAEFPKEGPSILRIQQVVRGDSAAYFCASSRYQETQYFGPGTRLLVL.

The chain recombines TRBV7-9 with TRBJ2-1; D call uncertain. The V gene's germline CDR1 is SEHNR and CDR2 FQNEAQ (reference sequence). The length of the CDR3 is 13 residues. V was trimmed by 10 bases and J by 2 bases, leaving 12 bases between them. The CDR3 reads CATDQVTYNEQFF. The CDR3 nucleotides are TGTGCCACCGACCAGGTTACCTACAATGAGCAGTTCTTC.

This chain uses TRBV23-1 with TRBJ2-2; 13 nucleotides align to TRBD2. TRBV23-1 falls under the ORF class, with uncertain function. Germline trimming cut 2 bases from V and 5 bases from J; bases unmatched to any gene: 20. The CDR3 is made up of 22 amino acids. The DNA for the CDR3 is TGCGCCAGCAGTCAACCCTCCCGGGGAGGGGAGGCGACTAGCGGGGGGACCGGGGAGCTGTTTTTT. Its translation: CASSQPSRGGEATSGGTGELFF.

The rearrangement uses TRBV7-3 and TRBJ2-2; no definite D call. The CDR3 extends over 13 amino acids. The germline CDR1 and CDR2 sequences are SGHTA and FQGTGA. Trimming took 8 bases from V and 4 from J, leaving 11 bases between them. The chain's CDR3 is CASARVGTGELFF. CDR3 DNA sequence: TGTGCCAGCGCACGGGTTGGCACCGGGGAGCTGTTTTTT.

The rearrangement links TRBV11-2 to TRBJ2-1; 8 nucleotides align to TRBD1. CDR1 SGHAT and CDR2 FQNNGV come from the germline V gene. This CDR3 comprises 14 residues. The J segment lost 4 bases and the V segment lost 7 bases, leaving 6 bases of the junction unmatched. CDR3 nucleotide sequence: TGTGCCAGCACCCCGGACAGGGAGTACAATGAGCAGTTCTTC. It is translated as CASTPDREYNEQFF.

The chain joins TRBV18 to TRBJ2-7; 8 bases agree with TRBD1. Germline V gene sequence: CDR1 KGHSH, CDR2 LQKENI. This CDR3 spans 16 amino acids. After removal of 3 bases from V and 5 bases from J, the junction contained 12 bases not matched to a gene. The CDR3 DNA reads TGTGCCAGCTCACCTAGGGGAACAGGGGGATCAAACGAGCAGTACTTC. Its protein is CASSPRGTGGSNEQYF.

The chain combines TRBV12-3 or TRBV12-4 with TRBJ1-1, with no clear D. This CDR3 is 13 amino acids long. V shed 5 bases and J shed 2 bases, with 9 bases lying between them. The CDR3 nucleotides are TGTGCCAGCAGTAACAGAAAAAACACTGAAGCTTTCTTT. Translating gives CASSNRKNTEAFF.

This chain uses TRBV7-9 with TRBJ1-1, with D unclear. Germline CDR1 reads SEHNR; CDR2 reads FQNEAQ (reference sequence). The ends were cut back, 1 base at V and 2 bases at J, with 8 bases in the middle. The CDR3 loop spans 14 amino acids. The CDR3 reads CASSLVPVNTEAFF. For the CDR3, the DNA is TGTGCCAGCAGCTTAGTTCCAGTTAACACTGAAGCTTTCTTT.

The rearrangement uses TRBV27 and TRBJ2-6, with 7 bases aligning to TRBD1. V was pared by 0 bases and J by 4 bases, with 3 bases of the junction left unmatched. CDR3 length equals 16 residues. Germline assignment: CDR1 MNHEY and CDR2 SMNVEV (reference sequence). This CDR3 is CASSLSTGIGANVLTF. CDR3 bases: TGTGCCAGCAGTTTATCGACAGGGATCGGGGCCAACGTCCTGACTTTC.

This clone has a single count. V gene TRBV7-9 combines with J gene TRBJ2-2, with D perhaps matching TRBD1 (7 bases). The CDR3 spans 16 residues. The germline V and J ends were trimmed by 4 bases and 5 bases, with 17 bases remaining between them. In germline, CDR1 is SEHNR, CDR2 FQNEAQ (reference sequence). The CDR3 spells CASSSPAGGFTGELFF. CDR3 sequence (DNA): TGTGCCAGCAGCTCCCCGGCAGGGGGGTTTACCGGGGAGCTGTTTTTT.

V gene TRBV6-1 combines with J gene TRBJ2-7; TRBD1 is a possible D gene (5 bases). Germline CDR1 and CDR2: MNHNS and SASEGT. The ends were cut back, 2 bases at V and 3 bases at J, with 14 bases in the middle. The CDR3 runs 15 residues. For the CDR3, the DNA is TGTGCCAGCAGTGAAAGGGTTGGCAGGGACTACGAGCAGTACTTC. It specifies CASSERVGRDYEQYF.

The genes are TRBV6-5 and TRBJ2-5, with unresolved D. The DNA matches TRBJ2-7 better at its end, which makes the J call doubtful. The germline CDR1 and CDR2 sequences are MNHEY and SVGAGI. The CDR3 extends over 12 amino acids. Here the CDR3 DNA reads TGTGCCAGCGTGCAGGTTCCCTACGAGCAGTACTTC. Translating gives CASVQVPYEQYF.

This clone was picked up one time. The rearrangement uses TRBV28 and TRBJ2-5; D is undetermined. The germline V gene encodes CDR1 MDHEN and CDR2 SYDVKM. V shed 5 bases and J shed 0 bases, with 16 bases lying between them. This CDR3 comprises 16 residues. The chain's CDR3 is CASSATTQRHQETQYF. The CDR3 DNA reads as TGTGCCAGCAGTGCAACGACACAAAGGCACCAAGAGACCCAGTACTTC. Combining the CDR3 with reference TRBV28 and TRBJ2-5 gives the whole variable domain DVKVTQSSRYLVKRTGEKVFLECVQDMDHENMFWYRQDPGLGLRLIYFSYDVKMKEKGDIPEGYSVSREKKERFSLILESASTNQTSMYLCASSATTQRHQETQYFGPGTRLLVL.

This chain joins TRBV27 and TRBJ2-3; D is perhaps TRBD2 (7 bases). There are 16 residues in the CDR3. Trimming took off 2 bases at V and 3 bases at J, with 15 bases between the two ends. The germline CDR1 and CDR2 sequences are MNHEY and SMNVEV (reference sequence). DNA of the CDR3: TGTGCCAGCAGTTTACTGTTCGGGGGGCGGACAGATACGCAGTATTTT. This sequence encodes CASSLLFGGRTDTQYF.

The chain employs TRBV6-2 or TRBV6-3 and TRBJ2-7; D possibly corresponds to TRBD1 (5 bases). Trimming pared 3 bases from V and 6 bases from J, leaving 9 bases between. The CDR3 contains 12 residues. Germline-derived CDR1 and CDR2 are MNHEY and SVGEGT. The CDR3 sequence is CASSYQGSEQYF. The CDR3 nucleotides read TGTGCCAGCAGTTATCAGGGTAGCGAGCAGTACTTC.